What follows describes a single T cell receptor (beta chain). The data are from a study of T cell changes during pregnancy in multiple sclerosis. TCRdb's copy holds only in-frame clones and misses some; the assay was immunoSEQ multiplex PCR. The data contain 50,000 to 65,000 clones, roughly 87% of them singletons. The clonotype was recovered from a female donor with multiple sclerosis, enrolled in a pregnancy study. Source: peripheral blood, taken in the first trimester of pregnancy.

The CDR3 spells CASSLADLASYNEQFF. CDR3 coding DNA: TGCGCCAGCAGCTTGGCCGATCTAGCGTCCTACAATGAGCAGTTCTTC. The rearrangement joins TRBV5-1 to TRBJ2-1; maybe TRBD2 (6 bases). Germline CDR1 is SGHRS and CDR2 is YFSETQ. This CDR3 is 16 amino acids long. V lost 0 bases and J 1 base, leaving 11 bases between the germline ends.